This T cell receptor (beta chain) was observed in a study of T cell responses to AZD1222 COVID-19 vaccine. Study-wide results and limits: Spike as a whole was targeted by vaccine-associated CD4 TCRs, dominant at 160-218 and 743-854. Spike-specific TCR breadth and depth both grew after two AZD1222 doses. Clonal diversity may have been underestimated, and the donors were mostly white British, with more females than males.

Assay: immunoSEQ multiplex PCR; the TCRdb copy retains only in-frame clones and omits some. The sample consists of some 150,000 clones, 86% of them appearing once. A word on this clone: The antigen is undetermined.

Material: peripheral blood, obtained 28 days after the second AZD1222 dose. This TCR was sampled from an adult who received the AZD1222 COVID-19 vaccine.

The CDR3 is CASSADRIYNEQFF. The CDR3 nucleotides read TGTGCCAGCAGCGCGGACAGAATCTACAATGAGCAGTTCTTC. The chain is built from TRBV7-9 and TRBJ2-1; D perhaps matches TRBD1 (6 bases). CDR1 and CDR2 from the germline V gene are SEHNR and FQNEAQ (reference sequence). V shed 5 bases and J shed 3 bases, with 11 bases lying between them. This CDR3 is 14 amino acids long.